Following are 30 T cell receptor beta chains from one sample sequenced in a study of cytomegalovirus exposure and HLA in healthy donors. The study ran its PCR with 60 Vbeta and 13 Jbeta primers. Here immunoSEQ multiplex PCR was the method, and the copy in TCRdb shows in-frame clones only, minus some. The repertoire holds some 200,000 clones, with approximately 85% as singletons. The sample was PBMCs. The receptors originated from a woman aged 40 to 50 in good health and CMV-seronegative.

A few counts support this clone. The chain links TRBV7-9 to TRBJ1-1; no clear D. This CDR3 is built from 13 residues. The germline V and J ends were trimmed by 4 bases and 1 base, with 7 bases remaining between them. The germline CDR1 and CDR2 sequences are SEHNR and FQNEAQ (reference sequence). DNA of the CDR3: TGTGCCAGCAGCTCCCCGGGGAACACTGAAGCTTTCTTT. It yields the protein CASSSPGNTEAFF.

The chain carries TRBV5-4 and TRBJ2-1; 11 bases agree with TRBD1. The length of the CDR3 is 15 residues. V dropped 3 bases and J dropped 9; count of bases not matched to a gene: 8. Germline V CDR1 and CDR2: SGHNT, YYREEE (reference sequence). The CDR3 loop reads CASSSRDRGGGEQFF. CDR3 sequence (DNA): TGTGCCAGCAGCTCCCGGGACAGGGGGGGTGGTGAGCAGTTCTTC. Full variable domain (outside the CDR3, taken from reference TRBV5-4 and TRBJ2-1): ETGVTQSPTHLIKTRGQQVTLRCSSQSGHNTVSWYQQALGQGPQFIFQYYREEENGRGNFPPRFSGLQFPNYSSELNVNALELDDSALYLCASSSRDRGGGEQFFGPGTRLTVL.

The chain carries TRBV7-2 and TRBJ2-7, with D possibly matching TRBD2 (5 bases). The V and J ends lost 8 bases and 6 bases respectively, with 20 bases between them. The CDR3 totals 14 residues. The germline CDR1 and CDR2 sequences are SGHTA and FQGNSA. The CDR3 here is CASCSGPPAGEQYF. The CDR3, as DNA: TGTGCCAGCTGCAGTGGCCCTCCGGCGGGCGAGCAGTACTTC.

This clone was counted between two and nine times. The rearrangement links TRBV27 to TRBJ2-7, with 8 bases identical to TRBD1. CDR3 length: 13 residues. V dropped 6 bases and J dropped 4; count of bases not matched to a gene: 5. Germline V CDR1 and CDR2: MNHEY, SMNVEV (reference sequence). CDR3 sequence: CASRTGAGYEQYF. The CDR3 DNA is TGTGCCAGCAGGACAGGGGCGGGTTACGAGCAGTACTTC.

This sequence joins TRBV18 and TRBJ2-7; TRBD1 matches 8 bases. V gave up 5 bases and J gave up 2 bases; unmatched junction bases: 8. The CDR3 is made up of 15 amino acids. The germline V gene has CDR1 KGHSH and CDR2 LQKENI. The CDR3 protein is CASSSTGTGPYEQYF. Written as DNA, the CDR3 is TGTGCCAGCTCATCCACCGGGACAGGCCCCTACGAGCAGTACTTC.

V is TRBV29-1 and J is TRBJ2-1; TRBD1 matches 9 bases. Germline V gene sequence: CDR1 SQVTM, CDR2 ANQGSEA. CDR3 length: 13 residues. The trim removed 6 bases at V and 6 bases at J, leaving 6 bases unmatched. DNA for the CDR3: TGCAGCGTGGACAGGGGCCTCGTCAATGAGCAGTTCTTC. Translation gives CSVDRGLVNEQFF.

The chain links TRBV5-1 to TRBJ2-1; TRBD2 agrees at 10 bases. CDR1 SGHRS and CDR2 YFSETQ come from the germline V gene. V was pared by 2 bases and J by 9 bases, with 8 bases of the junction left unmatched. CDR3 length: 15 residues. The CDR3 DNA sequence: TGCGCCAGCAGCTTCTCTAGCGGGAGTTTAATTGAGCAGTTCTTC. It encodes CASSFSSGSLIEQFF.

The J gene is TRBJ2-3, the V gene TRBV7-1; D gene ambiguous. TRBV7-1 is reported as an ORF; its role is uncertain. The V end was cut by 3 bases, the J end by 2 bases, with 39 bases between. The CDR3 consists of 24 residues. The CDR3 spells CASSSTRYQAHHVSRVGATDTQYF. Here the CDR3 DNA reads TGTGCCAGCAGCTCCACGAGGTACCAAGCACATCACGTTTCTCGGGTCGGAGCCACAGATACGCAGTATTTT.

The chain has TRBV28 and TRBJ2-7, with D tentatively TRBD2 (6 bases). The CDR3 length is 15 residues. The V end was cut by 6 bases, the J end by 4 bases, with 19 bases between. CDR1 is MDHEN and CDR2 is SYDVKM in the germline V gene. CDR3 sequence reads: CASSIPGDRMYEQYF. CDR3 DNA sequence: TGTGCCAGCAGCATACCGGGAGATAGGATGTACGAGCAGTACTTC.

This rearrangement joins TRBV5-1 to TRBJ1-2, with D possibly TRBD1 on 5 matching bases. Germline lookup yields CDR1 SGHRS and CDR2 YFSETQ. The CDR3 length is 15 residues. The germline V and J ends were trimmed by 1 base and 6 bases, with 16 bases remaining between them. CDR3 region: CASSLLLSGDDGYTF. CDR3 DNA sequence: TGCGCCAGCAGCTTGTTGCTCTCGGGGGACGATGGCTACACCTTC.

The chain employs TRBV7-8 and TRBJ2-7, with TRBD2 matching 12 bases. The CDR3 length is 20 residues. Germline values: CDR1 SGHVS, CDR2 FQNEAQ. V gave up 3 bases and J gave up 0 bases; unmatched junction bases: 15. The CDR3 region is CASSFRGVGLAGSHSYEQYF. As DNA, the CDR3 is TGTGCCAGCAGCTTTAGAGGGGTTGGACTAGCGGGGTCCCACTCCTACGAGCAGTACTTC.

The CDR3 loop reads CAWSVGQGVPEQYF. In nucleotides, the CDR3 is TGTGCCTGGAGTGTTGGACAGGGAGTTCCCGAGCAGTACTTC. This sequence joins TRBV30 and TRBJ2-7, with 8 bases aligning to TRBD1. Germline loops: CDR1 GTSNPN, CDR2 SVGIG (reference sequence). The CDR3 is 14 amino acids. J gave up 6 bases and V 0 bases, and 7 bases lay outside the gene matches.

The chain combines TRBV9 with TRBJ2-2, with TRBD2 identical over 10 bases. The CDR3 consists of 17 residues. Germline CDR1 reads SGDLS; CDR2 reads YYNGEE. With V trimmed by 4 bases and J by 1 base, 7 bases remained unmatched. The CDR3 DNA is TGTGCCAGCAGCCCTCGTCTAGCGGGAGTGAACACCGGGGAGCTGTTTTTT. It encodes CASSPRLAGVNTGELFF.

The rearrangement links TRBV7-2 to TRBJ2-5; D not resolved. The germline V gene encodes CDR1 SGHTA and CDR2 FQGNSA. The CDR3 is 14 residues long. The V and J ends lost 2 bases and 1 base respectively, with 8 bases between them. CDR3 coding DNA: TGTGCCAGCAGCTTACTGGCTAGCCAAGAGACCCAGTACTTC. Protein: CASSLLASQETQYF.

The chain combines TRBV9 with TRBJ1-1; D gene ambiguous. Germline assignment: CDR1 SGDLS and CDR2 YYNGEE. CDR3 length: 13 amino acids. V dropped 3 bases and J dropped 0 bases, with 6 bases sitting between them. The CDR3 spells CASSAGLNTEAFF. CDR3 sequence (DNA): TGTGCCAGCAGCGCAGGATTGAACACTGAAGCTTTCTTT.

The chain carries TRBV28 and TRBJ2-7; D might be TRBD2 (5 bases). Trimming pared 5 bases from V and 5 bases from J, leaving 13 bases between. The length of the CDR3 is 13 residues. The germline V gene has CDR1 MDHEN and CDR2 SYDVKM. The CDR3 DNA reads TGTGCCAGCAGTCCGGGATTAGCGCACGAGCAGTACTTC. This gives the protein CASSPGLAHEQYF. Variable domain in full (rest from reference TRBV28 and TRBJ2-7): DVKVTQSSRYLVKRTGEKVFLECVQDMDHENMFWYRQDPGLGLRLIYFSYDVKMKEKGDIPEGYSVSREKKERFSLILESASTNQTSMYLCASSPGLAHEQYFGPGTRLTVT.

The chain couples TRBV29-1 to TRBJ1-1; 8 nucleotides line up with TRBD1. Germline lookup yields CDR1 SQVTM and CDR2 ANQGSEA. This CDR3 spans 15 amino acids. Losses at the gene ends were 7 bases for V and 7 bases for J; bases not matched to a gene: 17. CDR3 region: CSAQKGGHRGYEAFF. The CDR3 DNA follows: TGCAGCGCCCAAAAGGGGGGGCACAGGGGGTATGAAGCTTTCTTT.

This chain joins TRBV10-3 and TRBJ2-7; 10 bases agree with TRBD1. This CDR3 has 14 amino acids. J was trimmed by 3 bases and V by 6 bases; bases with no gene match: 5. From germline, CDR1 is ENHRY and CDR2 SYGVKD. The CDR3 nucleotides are TGTGCCATCAGGGAGACAGGGGGCGACTACGAGCAGTACTTC. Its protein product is CAIRETGGDYEQYF.

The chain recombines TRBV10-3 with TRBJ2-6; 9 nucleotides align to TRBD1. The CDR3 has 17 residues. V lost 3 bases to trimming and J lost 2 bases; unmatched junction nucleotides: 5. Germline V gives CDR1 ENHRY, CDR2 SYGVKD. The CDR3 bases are TGTGCCATCAGTGATCAACAGGGGGCCCCTGGGGCCAACGTCCTGACTTTC. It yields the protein CAISDQQGAPGANVLTF.

The CDR3, as DNA: TGCGCCAGCAGCTTGTTCGCGGGACCATCCGGGTACGAGCAGTACTTC. Protein sequence: CASSLFAGPSGYEQYF. The V gene is TRBV5-1, the J gene TRBJ2-7, with a weak D call TRBD2 (6 bases). Germline CDR1 and CDR2: SGHRS and YFSETQ. Between the trimmed V and J ends, which lost 1 base and 4 bases, there was a span of 18 bases. CDR3 size: 16 residues.

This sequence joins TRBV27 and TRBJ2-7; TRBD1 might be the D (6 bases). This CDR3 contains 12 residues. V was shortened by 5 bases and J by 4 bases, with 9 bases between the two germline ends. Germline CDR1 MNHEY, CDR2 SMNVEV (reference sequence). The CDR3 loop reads CASSTGIYEQYF. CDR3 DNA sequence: TGTGCCAGCAGTACAGGGATATACGAGCAGTACTTC.

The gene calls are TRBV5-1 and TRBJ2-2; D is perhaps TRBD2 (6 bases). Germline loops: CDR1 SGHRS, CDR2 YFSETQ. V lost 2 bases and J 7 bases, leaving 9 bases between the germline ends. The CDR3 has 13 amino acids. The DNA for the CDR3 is TGCGCCAGCAGCTTCCTGGAGGGCGGGGAGCTGTTTTTT. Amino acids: CASSFLEGGELFF.

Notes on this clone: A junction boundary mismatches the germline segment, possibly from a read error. The CDR3 loop reads CASSLHRGVSYGQYF. The CDR3 bases are TGTGCCAGCAGCTTACACAGGGGCGTCTCCTACGGGCAGTACTTC. The V and J genes are TRBV7-2 and TRBJ2-7; 7 nucleotides line up with TRBD1. Germline V gene data show CDR1 as SGHTA and CDR2 as FQGNSA. The CDR3 has 15 residues.

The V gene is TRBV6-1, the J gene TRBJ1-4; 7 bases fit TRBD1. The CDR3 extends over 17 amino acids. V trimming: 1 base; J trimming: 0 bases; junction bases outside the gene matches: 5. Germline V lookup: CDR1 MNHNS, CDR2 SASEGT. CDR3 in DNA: TGTGCCAGCAGTGAAGAGGGACAGTCAGCAACTAATGAAAAACTGTTTTTT. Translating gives CASSEEGQSATNEKLFF.

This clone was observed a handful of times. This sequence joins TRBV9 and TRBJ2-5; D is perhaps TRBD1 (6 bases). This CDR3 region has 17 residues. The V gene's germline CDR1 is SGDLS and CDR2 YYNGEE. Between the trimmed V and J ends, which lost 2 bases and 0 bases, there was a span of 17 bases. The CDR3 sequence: CASSVPVAGAYQETQYF. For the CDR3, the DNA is TGTGCCAGCAGCGTCCCGGTGGCAGGGGCCTACCAAGAGACCCAGTACTTC.

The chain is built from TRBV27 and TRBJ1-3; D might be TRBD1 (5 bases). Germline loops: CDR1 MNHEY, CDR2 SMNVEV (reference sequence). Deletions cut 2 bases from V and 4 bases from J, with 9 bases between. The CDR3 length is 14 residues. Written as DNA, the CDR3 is TGTGCCAGCAGTTTAACCGGGGGGGGAAACACCATATATTTT. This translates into CASSLTGGGNTIYF.

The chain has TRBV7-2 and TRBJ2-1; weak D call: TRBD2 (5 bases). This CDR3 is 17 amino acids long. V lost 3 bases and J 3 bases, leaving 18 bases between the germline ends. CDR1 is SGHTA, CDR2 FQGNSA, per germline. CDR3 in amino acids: CASSFTLTVAGYNEQFF. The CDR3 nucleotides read TGTGCCAGCAGCTTTACCCTGACGGTGGCGGGCTACAATGAGCAGTTCTTC.

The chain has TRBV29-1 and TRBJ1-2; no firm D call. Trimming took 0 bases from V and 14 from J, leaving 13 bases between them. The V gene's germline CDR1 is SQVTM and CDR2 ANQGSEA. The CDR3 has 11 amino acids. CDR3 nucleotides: TGCAGCGTTGAAGAACTCCCTCCTCGAACCTTC. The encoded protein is CSVEELPPRTF. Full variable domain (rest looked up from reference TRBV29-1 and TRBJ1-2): SAVISQKPSRDICQRGTSLTIQCQVDSQVTMMFWYRQQPGQSLTLIATANQGSEATYESGFVIDKFPISRPNLTFSTLTVSNMSPEDSSIYLCSVEELPPRTFGSGTRLTVV.

The DNA of the CDR3 is TGCGCCAGCAGCTTGGCCTTGGGGGCTGGAACTGAAGCTTTCTTT. It translates to CASSLALGAGTEAFF. The rearrangement uses TRBV5-1 and TRBJ1-1; maybe TRBD1 (6 bases). The CDR3 covers 15 residues. Germline V gene lookup returns CDR1 SGHRS and CDR2 YFSETQ. V lost 0 bases, J lost 5 bases, and 14 bases lay in between.

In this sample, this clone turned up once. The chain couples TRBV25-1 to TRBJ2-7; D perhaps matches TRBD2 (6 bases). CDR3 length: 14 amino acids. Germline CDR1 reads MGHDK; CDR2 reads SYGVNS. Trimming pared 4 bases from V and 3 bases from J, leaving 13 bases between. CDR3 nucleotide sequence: TGTGCCAGCAGTGTAACTAGCCTATTCTACGAGCAGTACTTC. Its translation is CASSVTSLFYEQYF.